These 23 T cell receptor beta chains originate from one sample sequenced in a study of T-cell reconstitution after alpha-beta-depleted transplantation in children. Preparing the TCRbeta library involved the use of unique molecular identifiers. MiXCR, applied by TCRdb to the PCR reads, yields one record per CDR3 protein. The sample contains approximately 650,000 distinct CDR3 sequences, less than 15% of which appear only once. Sequenced here: PBMCs, sampled before TCRalphabeta/CD19-depleted stem cell transplant. The receptors were gathered from a girl aged 2-15 years with congenital amegakaryocytic thrombocytopenia, due to receive a stem cell transplant.

The table lists this clonotype with a few counts. V gene TRBV19 combines with J gene TRBJ2-2; the match to TRBD1 covers 7 bases. This CDR3 contains 15 residues. Germline V lookup: CDR1 LNHDA, CDR2 SQIVND (reference sequence). V dropped 5 bases and J dropped 6; count of bases not matched to a gene: 9. This CDR3 is CASSPIVRGSGELFF. CDR3 DNA sequence: TGTGCCAGTAGTCCGATCGTCAGGGGGTCCGGGGAGCTGTTTTTT.

This clonotype was seen more than once but under ten times. The chain links TRBV19 to TRBJ2-2; D may be TRBD1 (6 bases). Germline V gene lookup returns CDR1 LNHDA and CDR2 SQIVND (reference sequence). V lost 7 bases and J lost 0, with 15 bases in between. The CDR3 has 16 amino acids. This CDR3 reads CASTPAGVANTGELFF. The CDR3 DNA sequence: TGTGCCAGTACCCCCGCAGGGGTCGCGAACACCGGGGAGCTGTTTTTT.

The chain uses TRBV5-4 and TRBJ2-4; 7 nucleotides match TRBD2. CDR1 and CDR2 (germline): SGHNT, YYREEE (reference sequence). The CDR3 runs 15 residues. The J segment lost 2 bases and the V segment lost 0 bases, leaving 2 bases of the junction unmatched. The CDR3 spells CASSLDGGTKNIQYF. In DNA, the CDR3 is TGTGCCAGCAGCTTGGACGGGGGGACCAAAAACATTCAGTACTTC.

The chain couples TRBV5-4 to TRBJ2-2; tentative D call: TRBD2 (6 bases). Germline values: CDR1 SGHNT, CDR2 YYREEE (reference sequence). Trimming removed 0 bases at V and 1 base at J, with 13 bases between. The CDR3 totals 17 residues. CDR3 in amino acids: CASSLAGGAGNTGELFF. The CDR3 DNA reads as TGTGCCAGCAGCTTGGCCGGCGGGGCGGGGAACACCGGGGAGCTGTTTTTT.

This clonotype was recorded many times. J is TRBJ2-5 and V is TRBV5-1; D may match TRBD1 or TRBD2 (6 bases each). Trimming left V 7 bases short and J 3 bases short, with 13 bases between. This CDR3 comprises 13 residues. Per germline, CDR1 SGHRS and CDR2 YFSETQ. CDR3 coding DNA: TGCGCCAGCGGGGGGCGCGTTGAAGAGACCCAGTACTTC. This gives the protein CASGGRVEETQYF.

This clonotype turned up a few times. The rearrangement uses TRBV3-1 and TRBJ2-2; D gene uncertain. The CDR3 has 16 amino acids. The germline V and J ends were trimmed by 0 bases and 6 bases, with 14 bases remaining between them. CDR1 is LGHDT and CDR2 is YNNKEL in the germline V gene (reference sequence). CDR3 bases: TGTGCCAGCAGCCAAGAGTCAGGCCCCTCTTCCGGGGAGCTGTTTTTT. Encoded protein: CASSQESGPSSGELFF.

This clonotype was detected ten times or more. This rearrangement joins TRBV4-1 to TRBJ2-4, with D unresolved. V lost 0 bases to trimming and J lost 10 bases, with 10 bases between them. The CDR3 loop spans 13 amino acids. From germline, CDR1 is MGHRA and CDR2 YSYEKL. CDR3 bases: TGCGCCAGCAGCCAAGACCCCAAGGGTATTCAGTACTTC. It translates to CASSQDPKGIQYF.

This chain connects TRBV20-1 to TRBJ2-5; 8 bases line up with TRBD2. Trimming removed 6 bases from V and 5 bases from J; junction bases left unmatched: 11. The germline CDR1 and CDR2 sequences are DFQATT and SNEGSKA (reference sequence). This CDR3 contains 14 residues. CDR3 in amino acids: CSATDPGLVETQYF. Written as DNA, the CDR3 is TGCAGTGCGACAGATCCGGGACTAGTGGAGACCCAGTACTTC.

This chain links TRBV15 with TRBJ1-1; no firm D call. Germline CDR1 and CDR2: LNHNV and YYDKDF (reference sequence). Trimming removed 4 bases at V and 3 bases at J, with 9 bases between. CDR3 length equals 13 residues. The CDR3 region has the DNA TGTGCCACCAGCAAAGTAGCGGACACTGAAGCTTTCTTT. This encodes CATSKVADTEAFF.

In this sample, this clonotype turned up many times. The gene calls are TRBV27 and TRBJ2-1; D may be TRBD2 (6 bases). CDR1 MNHEY and CDR2 SMNVEV come from the germline V gene (reference sequence). The length of the CDR3 is 15 residues. The V gene lost 0 bases and the J gene lost 5 bases, with 11 bases spanning the gap. The CDR3 loop reads CASSLSYSGHNEQFF. The CDR3 nucleotides read TGTGCCAGCAGTTTATCCTATAGCGGTCACAATGAGCAGTTCTTC.

This clonotype was seen a handful of times. This chain joins TRBV5-1 and TRBJ2-1; 7 bases agree with TRBD2. Germline V gene data show CDR1 as SGHRS and CDR2 as YFSETQ. There are 16 residues in the CDR3. The ends lost 6 bases at V and 0 bases at J; junction bases unmatched: 9. CDR3 DNA sequence: TGCGCCAGCACTCTCAACGGGAGGAGCTCCTACAATGAGCAGTTCTTC. As protein: CASTLNGRSSYNEQFF.

Regarding this clonotype: This may stem from a read error, because a much larger clone lies one nucleotide away. The chain links TRBV10-3 to TRBJ2-7; TRBD2 agrees at 11 bases. V lost 7 bases to trimming and J lost 0 bases; unmatched junction nucleotides: 5. The CDR3 consists of 15 residues. Per the germline V gene, CDR1 is ENHRY and CDR2 is SYGVKD. The CDR3 loop reads CAITWTSGPSYEQYF. CDR3 sequence (DNA): TGTGCCATCACCTGGACTAGCGGGCCCTCCTACGAGCAGTACTTC.

This clonotype appeared many times. The CDR3 region has the DNA TGTGCCAGCAGCTTAGAGCCAGGGGGATTCGAGACCCAGTACTTC. It yields the protein CASSLEPGGFETQYF. This chain connects TRBV7-6 to TRBJ2-5, with 7 bases matching TRBD1. This CDR3 region has 15 residues. J gave up 5 bases and V 1 base, and 7 bases lay outside the gene matches. The germline V gene has CDR1 SGHVS and CDR2 FNYEAQ.

This clonotype was seen repeatedly, ten times or more. The V call is TRBV30, the J call TRBJ2-2, with no clear D. Trimming took 2 bases from V and 2 from J, leaving 9 bases between them. Looked up from germline, CDR1 is GTSNPN and CDR2 is SVGIG (reference sequence). The CDR3 has 14 amino acids. Here the CDR3 DNA reads TGTGCCTGGAGTCGGCTCTCTAACACCGGGGAGCTGTTTTTT. Its translation: CAWSRLSNTGELFF.

The V call is TRBV13, the J call TRBJ2-3; the match to TRBD2 covers 7 bases. Germline loops: CDR1 PRHDT, CDR2 FYEKMQ (reference sequence). This CDR3 comprises 17 residues. V shed 3 bases, J shed 1 base, and the junction held 10 bases outside the gene matches. In nucleotides, the CDR3 is TGTGCCAGCAGCTTCTGGGTCTCCGCGGGGGGCACAGATACGCAGTATTTT. Amino acid sequence: CASSFWVSAGGTDTQYF.

This clonotype was observed at least ten times. Written as DNA, the CDR3 is TGCAGTGCTAGCCGGGTCGGTTCCTACAATGAGCAGTTCTTC. Its translation is CSASRVGSYNEQFF. This chain uses TRBV20-1 with TRBJ2-1; D unclear. The V gene's germline CDR1 is DFQATT and CDR2 SNEGSKA (reference sequence). V shed 3 bases and J shed 1 base, with 10 bases lying between them. CDR3 size: 14 residues.

Many counts were recorded for this clonotype. This chain joins TRBV12-3 or TRBV12-4 and TRBJ2-7, with D uncertain. Trimming cost V 3 bases and J 3 bases, with 9 bases left between them. CDR3 length: 13 residues. CDR3 loop: CASSFAAYYEQYF. The CDR3, as DNA: TGTGCCAGCAGTTTTGCCGCCTACTACGAGCAGTACTTC.

This clonotype was recorded a few times. V and J are TRBV4-1 and TRBJ2-7, with D possibly being TRBD1 (6 bases). The germline CDR1 and CDR2 sequences are MGHRA and YSYEKL. V lost 3 bases and J lost 3, with 12 bases in between. The CDR3 is 14 residues long. The CDR3 DNA sequence: TGCGCCAGCAGCCATAACAGGGTAGACTACGAGCAGTACTTC. This encodes CASSHNRVDYEQYF.

This sequence joins TRBV6-5 and TRBJ1-2; the match to TRBD1 covers 8 bases. The trim removed 2 bases at V and 8 bases at J, leaving 7 bases unmatched. CDR1 is MNHEY and CDR2 is SVGAGI in the germline V gene. The CDR3 consists of 14 residues. CDR3 DNA sequence: TGTGCCAGCAGTTACACCGGGACAGGCAGAGGCTACACCTTC. This codes for CASSYTGTGRGYTF.

This chain uses TRBV4-1 with TRBJ2-1, with D uncertain. Trimming removed 0 bases from V and 8 bases from J, with 11 bases in between. Germline CDR1 reads MGHRA; CDR2 reads YSYEKL. The CDR3 is 14 amino acids. CDR3 residues: CASSQEWRIDEQFF. CDR3 DNA sequence: TGCGCCAGCAGCCAAGAATGGCGGATCGATGAGCAGTTCTTC.

At least ten counts were recorded for this clonotype. This sequence joins TRBV20-1 and TRBJ2-2, with D hard to call. Germline V gene sequence: CDR1 DFQATT, CDR2 SNEGSKA (reference sequence). V was pared by 0 bases and J by 3 bases, with 5 bases between. CDR3 length equals 13 residues. The CDR3 DNA follows: TGCAGTGCTAGAGATGGAGACACCGGGGAGCTGTTTTTT. This encodes CSARDGDTGELFF.

This clonotype showed up many times. The chain couples TRBV7-6 to TRBJ2-7; D is ambiguous. Trimming took 1 base from V and 0 from J, leaving 7 bases between them. The CDR3 covers 14 residues. Germline V gene data show CDR1 as SGHVS and CDR2 as FNYEAQ. In nucleotides, the CDR3 is TGTGCCAGCAGCTTAGAACGGAGCTCCTACGAGCAGTACTTC. Protein: CASSLERSSYEQYF.

In its sample, this clonotype was seen many times. V and J are TRBV20-1 and TRBJ2-1, with 11 bases identical to TRBD2. The V gene's germline CDR1 is DFQATT and CDR2 SNEGSKA (reference sequence). J gave up 4 bases and V 1 base, and 6 bases lay outside the gene matches. The CDR3 totals 16 residues. This CDR3 reads CSARVFGTSGYNEQFF. The CDR3 region has the DNA TGCAGTGCTAGAGTTTTTGGGACTAGCGGTTACAATGAGCAGTTCTTC.